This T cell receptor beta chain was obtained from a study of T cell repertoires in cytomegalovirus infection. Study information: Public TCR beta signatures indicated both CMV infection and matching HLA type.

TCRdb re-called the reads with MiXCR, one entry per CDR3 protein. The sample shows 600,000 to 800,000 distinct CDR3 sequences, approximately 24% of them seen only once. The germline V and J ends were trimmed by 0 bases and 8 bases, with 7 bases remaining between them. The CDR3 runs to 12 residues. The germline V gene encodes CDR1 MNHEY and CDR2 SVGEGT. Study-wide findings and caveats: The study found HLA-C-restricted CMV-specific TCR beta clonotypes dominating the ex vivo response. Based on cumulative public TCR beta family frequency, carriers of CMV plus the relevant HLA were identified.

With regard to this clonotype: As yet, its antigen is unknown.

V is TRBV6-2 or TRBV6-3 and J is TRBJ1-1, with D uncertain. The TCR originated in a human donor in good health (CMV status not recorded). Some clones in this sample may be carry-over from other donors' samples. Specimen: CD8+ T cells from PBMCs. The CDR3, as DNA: TGTGCCAGCAGTTACTCGCGGGCAGAAGCTTTCTTT. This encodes CASSYSRAEAFF.